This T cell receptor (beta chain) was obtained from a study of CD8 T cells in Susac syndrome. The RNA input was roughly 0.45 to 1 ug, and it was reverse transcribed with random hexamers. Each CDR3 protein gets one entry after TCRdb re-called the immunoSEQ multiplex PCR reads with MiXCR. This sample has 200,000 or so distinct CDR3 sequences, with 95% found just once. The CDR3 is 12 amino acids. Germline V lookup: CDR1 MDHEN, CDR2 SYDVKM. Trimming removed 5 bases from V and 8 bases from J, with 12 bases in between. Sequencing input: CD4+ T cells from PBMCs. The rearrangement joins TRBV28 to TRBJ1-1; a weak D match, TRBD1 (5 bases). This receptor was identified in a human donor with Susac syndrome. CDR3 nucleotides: TGTGCCAGCAGTCCGAACAGGAGAGAAGCTTTCTTT. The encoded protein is CASSPNRREAFF.